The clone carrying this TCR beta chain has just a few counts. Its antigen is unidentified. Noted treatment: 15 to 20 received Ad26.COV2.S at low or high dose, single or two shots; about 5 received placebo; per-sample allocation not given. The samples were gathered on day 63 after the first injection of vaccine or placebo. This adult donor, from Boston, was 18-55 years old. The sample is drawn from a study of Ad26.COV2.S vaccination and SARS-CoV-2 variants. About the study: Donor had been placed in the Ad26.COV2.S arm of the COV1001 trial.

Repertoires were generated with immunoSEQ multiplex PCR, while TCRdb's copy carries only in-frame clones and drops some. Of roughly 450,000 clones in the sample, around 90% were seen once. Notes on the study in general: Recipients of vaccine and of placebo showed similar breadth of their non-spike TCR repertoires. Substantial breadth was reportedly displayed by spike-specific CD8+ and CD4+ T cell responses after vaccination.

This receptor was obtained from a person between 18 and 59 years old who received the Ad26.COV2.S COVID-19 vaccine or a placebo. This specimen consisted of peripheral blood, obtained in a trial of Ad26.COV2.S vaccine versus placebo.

The CDR3 spells CASSRDRGGNTIYF. The CDR3 DNA is TGTGCCAGCAGTCGGGACAGGGGAGGAAACACCATATATTTT. This rearrangement joins TRBV6-6 to TRBJ1-3, with 10 bases identical to TRBD1. Trimming removed 5 bases from V and 4 bases from J; junction bases left unmatched: 2. The CDR3 totals 14 residues. Germline V gives CDR1 MNHNY, CDR2 SVGAGI (reference sequence).